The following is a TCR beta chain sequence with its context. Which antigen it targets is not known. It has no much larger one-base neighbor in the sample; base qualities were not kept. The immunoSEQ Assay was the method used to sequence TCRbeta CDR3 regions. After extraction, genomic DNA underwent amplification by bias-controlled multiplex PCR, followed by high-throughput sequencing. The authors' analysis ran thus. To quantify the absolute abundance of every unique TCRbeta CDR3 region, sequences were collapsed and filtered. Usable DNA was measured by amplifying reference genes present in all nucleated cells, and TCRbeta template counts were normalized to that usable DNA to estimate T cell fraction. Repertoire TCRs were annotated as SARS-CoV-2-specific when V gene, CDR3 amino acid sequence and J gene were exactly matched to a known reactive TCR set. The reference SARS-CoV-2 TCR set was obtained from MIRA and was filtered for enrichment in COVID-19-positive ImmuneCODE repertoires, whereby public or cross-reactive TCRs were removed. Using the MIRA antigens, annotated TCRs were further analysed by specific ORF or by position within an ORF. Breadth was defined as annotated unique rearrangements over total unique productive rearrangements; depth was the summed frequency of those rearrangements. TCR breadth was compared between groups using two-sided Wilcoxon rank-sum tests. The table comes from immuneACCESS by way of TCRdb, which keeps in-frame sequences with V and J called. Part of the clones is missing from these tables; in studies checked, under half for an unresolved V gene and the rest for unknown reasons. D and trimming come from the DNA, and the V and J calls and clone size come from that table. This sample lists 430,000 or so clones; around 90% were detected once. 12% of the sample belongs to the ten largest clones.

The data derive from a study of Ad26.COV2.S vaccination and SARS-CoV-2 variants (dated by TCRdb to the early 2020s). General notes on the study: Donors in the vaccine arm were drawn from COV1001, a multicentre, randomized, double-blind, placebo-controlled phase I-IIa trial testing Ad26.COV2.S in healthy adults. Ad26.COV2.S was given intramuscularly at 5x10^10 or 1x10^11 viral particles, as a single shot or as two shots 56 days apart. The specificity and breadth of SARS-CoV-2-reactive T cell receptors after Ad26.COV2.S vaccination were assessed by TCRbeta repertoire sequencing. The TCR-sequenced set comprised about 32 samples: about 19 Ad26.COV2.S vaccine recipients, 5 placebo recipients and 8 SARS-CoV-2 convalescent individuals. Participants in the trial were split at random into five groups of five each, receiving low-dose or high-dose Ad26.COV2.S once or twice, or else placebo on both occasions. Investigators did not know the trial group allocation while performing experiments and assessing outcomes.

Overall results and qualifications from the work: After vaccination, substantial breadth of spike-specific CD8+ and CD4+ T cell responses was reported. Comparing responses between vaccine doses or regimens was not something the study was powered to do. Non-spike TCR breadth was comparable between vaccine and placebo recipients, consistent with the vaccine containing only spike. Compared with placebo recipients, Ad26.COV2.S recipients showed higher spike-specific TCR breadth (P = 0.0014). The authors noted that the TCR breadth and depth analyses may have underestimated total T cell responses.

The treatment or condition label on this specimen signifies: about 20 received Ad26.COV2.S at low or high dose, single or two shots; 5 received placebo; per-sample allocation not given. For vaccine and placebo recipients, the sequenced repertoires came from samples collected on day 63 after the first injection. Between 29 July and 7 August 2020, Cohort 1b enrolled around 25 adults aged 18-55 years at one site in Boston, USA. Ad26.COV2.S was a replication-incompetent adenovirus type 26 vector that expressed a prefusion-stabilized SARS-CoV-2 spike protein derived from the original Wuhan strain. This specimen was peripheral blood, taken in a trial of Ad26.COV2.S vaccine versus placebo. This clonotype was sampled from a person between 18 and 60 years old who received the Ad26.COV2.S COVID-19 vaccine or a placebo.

The bases read TGTGCCAGTCGCAGTCCTCCGTACAATGAGCAGTTCTTC. The translation is CASRSPPYNEQFF. The V and J genes are TRBV19 and TRBJ2-1; confidence is insufficient to name the D gene. The trim is 8 bases for V and 4 bases for J, with a gap of 12 bases between the germline ends. Reading the germline V gene (reference sequence) gives CDR1 LNHDA and CDR2 SQIVND. The CDR3 contains 13 residues, cysteine and phenylalanine counted. Of all the DNA, just the CDR3 is kept, 39 bases in frame from base 1. Joined to the reference TRBV19 and TRBJ2-1 proteins, this CDR3 gives the full variable domain: DGGITQSPKYLFRKEGQNVTLSCEQNLNHDAMYWYRQDPGQGLRLIYYSQIVNDFQKGDIAEGYSVSREKKESFPLTVTSAQKNPTAFYLCASRSPPYNEQFFGPGTRLTVL.